One sample yielded the 29 T cell receptor beta chains listed below, sequenced in a study of human T cells and chemical hapten exposure. The treatment here: therapeutic diphenylcyclopropenone sensitization with weekly scalp DPC. As the library was built, unique molecular identifiers were attached to individual cDNA molecules. Via MiXCR, TCRdb re-called the reads, giving one row per CDR3 protein. The sample lists 5,000 to 6,000 distinct CDR3 sequences; 50% to 60% were seen once. The source material was whole blood, sampled before DPC sensitization or 2, 6, or about 24 weeks after (not recorded which). The receptors originated from an adult with alopecia areata. Some clones in this sample may be carry-over from other donors' samples. This table probably holds off-target reads from a library built for another chain.

The chain has TRBV29-1 and TRBJ2-1, with 7 bases that match TRBD2. The length of the CDR3 is 13 residues. Losses at the gene ends were 7 bases for V and 4 bases for J; bases not matched to a gene: 7. Germline CDR1 is SQVTM and CDR2 is ANQGSEA. CDR3: CSARRGSYNEQFF. DNA for the CDR3: TGCAGCGCTCGGCGGGGGTCATACAATGAGCAGTTCTTC.

The CDR3 spells CASRRQGAKNIQYF. DNA of the CDR3: TGTGCCAGCAGACGACAGGGAGCCAAAAACATTCAGTACTTC. V and J are TRBV3-1 and TRBJ2-4; 7 bases map to TRBD1. The CDR3 has 14 residues. The germline V gene encodes CDR1 LGHDT and CDR2 YNNKEL (reference sequence). Trimming cost V 6 bases and J 0 bases; bases outside gene matches: 2.

The chain links TRBV15 to TRBJ2-1; D uncertain. The V and J ends lost 1 base and 8 bases respectively, with 15 bases between them. The CDR3 has 15 amino acids. Germline loops: CDR1 LNHNV, CDR2 YYDKDF (reference sequence). CDR3 sequence: CATSRGPPRTHEQFF. The CDR3 DNA reads as TGTGCCACCAGCAGAGGACCGCCCCGGACCCATGAGCAGTTCTTC.

CDR3 amino acids: CSVEKGADEQFF. In DNA, the CDR3 is TGCAGCGTTGAAAAGGGGGCGGATGAGCAGTTCTTC. The V and J genes are TRBV29-1 and TRBJ2-1, with 7 positions matching TRBD1. Unmatched junction bases numbered 3, after V lost 2 bases and J lost 8 bases. Germline CDR1 and CDR2: SQVTM and ANQGSEA. The CDR3 loop spans 12 amino acids.

The rearrangement uses TRBV5-6 and TRBJ2-7, with D possibly being TRBD1 (6 bases). The V gene lost 6 bases and the J gene lost 1 base, with 11 bases spanning the gap. Germline V gene data show CDR1 as SGHDT and CDR2 as YYEEEE. The CDR3 is 13 amino acids. CDR3 sequence (DNA): TGTGCCAGCAACCCACAGGGATCCTACGAGCAGTACTTC. Protein: CASNPQGSYEQYF.

This clonotype was detected only a few times. The rearrangement joins TRBV28 to TRBJ2-3; D is unclear. Between the trimmed V and J ends, which lost 5 bases and 7 bases, there was a span of 4 bases. Germline V gene sequence: CDR1 MDHEN, CDR2 SYDVKM. This CDR3 has 10 residues. CDR3 nucleotides: TGTGCCAGCAGTCGGAATACGCAGTATTTT. Its protein is CASSRNTQYF.

The rearrangement links TRBV20-1 to TRBJ2-3; TRBD2 agrees at 9 bases. CDR3 length: 15 residues. Germline values: CDR1 DFQATT, CDR2 SNEGSKA (reference sequence). V trimming: 0 bases; J trimming: 5 bases; junction bases outside the gene matches: 6. The CDR3 sequence: CSARDNGGRGDTQYF. In nucleotides, the CDR3 is TGCAGTGCTAGAGATAACGGCGGGAGGGGAGATACGCAGTATTTT.

The rearrangement uses TRBV18 and TRBJ2-5; 7 bases fit TRBD1. Germline trimming cut 2 bases from V and 6 bases from J; bases unmatched to any gene: 12. CDR3 length equals 16 residues. Germline CDR1 and CDR2: KGHSH and LQKENI. CDR3 sequence reads: CASSPYAQGTIKTQYF. CDR3 coding DNA: TGTGCCAGCTCACCATATGCACAGGGGACAATTAAGACCCAGTACTTC.

The chain is built from TRBV6-2 or TRBV6-3 and TRBJ2-4; tentatively, D is TRBD2 (5 bases). The CDR3 extends over 16 amino acids. The germline V gene encodes CDR1 MNHEY and CDR2 SVGEGT. Trimming pared 5 bases from V and 0 bases from J, leaving 14 bases between. CDR3: CASSPGKALAKNIQYF. The CDR3 nucleotides are TGTGCCAGCAGTCCCGGGAAGGCGCTAGCCAAAAACATTCAGTACTTC.

This clonotype was counted only a few times. The rearrangement links TRBV20-1 to TRBJ2-3, with TRBD2 matching 7 bases. Trimming cost V 7 bases and J 6 bases; bases outside gene matches: 19. This CDR3 comprises 16 residues. Germline loops: CDR1 DFQATT, CDR2 SNEGSKA (reference sequence). CDR3 sequence reads: CSVPPAGARLGDTQYF. DNA for the CDR3: TGCAGTGTCCCCCCCGCGGGAGCCCGGCTTGGGGATACGCAGTATTTT.

The chain is built from TRBV5-4 and TRBJ2-1; TRBD2 agrees at 13 bases. Germline V gives CDR1 SGHNT, CDR2 YYREEE (reference sequence). The CDR3 is 16 amino acids. Trimming took 4 bases from V and 6 from J; bases not matched to a gene: 7. The CDR3 DNA reads TGTGCCAGCAGCCCGGGGACTAGCGGGACCCGCAATGAGCAGTTCTTC. Its translation is CASSPGTSGTRNEQFF.

This chain connects TRBV5-1 to TRBJ2-1; D call uncertain. The CDR3 is 13 amino acids. With 4 bases removed from V and 8 bases from J, the gap between germline ends came to 13 bases. Germline CDR1 SGHRS, CDR2 YFSETQ. DNA for the CDR3: TGCGCCAGCAGCCCTCGGCCGATGGATGAGCAGTTCTTC. This codes for CASSPRPMDEQFF.

The J gene is TRBJ2-1, the V gene TRBV7-6; D call uncertain. V lost 6 bases, J lost 9 bases, and 12 bases lay in between. This CDR3 contains 12 residues. CDR1 and CDR2 from the germline V gene are SGHVS and FNYEAQ. The CDR3 region has the DNA TGTGCCAGCAGTTTTAGCTTCAGTGAGCAGTTCTTC. Protein product: CASSFSFSEQFF.

Only a few counts were recorded for this clonotype. V gene TRBV15 combines with J gene TRBJ2-3; TRBD2 might be the D (5 bases). There are 15 residues in the CDR3. The V end lost 0 bases, the J end lost 6 bases, and 13 bases lay between the germline ends. Germline CDR1 is LNHNV and CDR2 is YYDKDF (reference sequence). CDR3 protein: CATSRDGVSQDTQYF. The CDR3 DNA is TGTGCCACCAGCAGAGACGGGGTTTCTCAGGATACGCAGTATTTT.

This chain uses TRBV18 with TRBJ2-5, with 8 nucleotides matching TRBD2. Germline trimming cut 4 bases from V and 5 bases from J; bases unmatched to any gene: 6. This CDR3 is 14 amino acids long. Germline V CDR1 and CDR2: KGHSH, LQKENI. The CDR3 coding sequence is TGTGCCAGCTCACGGCGGGAGCGGGGGGAGACCCAGTACTTC. Translating gives CASSRRERGETQYF.

This sequence joins TRBV25-1 and TRBJ2-2; no firm D call. The CDR3 is 13 residues long. Germline values: CDR1 MGHDK, CDR2 SYGVNS. The ends were cut back, 4 bases at V and 5 bases at J, with 8 bases in the middle. CDR3 in amino acids: CASSARETGELFF. The CDR3 nucleotides are TGTGCCAGCAGTGCGAGAGAGACCGGGGAGCTGTTTTTT.

This rearrangement joins TRBV29-1 to TRBJ2-1; 10 bases match TRBD1. V lost 5 bases to trimming and J lost 6 bases; unmatched junction nucleotides: 7. The CDR3 runs 14 residues. CDR1 SQVTM and CDR2 ANQGSEA come from the germline V gene. Written as DNA, the CDR3 is TGCAGCGTTCTTAGACAGGGGGCTATCAATGAGCAGTTCTTC. Its translation is CSVLRQGAINEQFF.

This clonotype showed up just a few times. The chain has TRBV14 and TRBJ1-2, with D tentatively TRBD1 (5 bases). Germline V CDR1 and CDR2: SGHDN, FVKESK. CDR3 length equals 15 residues. The V end was cut by 2 bases, the J end by 4 bases, with 14 bases between. This CDR3 reads CASSQTMGQSYGYTF. The CDR3, as DNA: TGTGCCAGCAGCCAAACGATGGGGCAGAGCTATGGCTACACCTTC.

This clonotype was picked up a small number of times. This sequence joins TRBV6-5 and TRBJ2-7; D is tentatively TRBD1 or TRBD2 (5 bases each). Germline V gene data show CDR1 as MNHEY and CDR2 as SVGAGI. V gave up 6 bases and J gave up 11 bases, with 23 bases separating them. This CDR3 has 14 residues. The CDR3 bases are TGTGCCAGCAGGCCTATCGGGACGGCCCTACAAAAGTACTTC. Translated, it gives CASRPIGTALQKYF.

This CDR3 reads CASSEGGKNIQYF. CDR3 nucleotides: TGTGCCAGCAGTGAGGGCGGCAAAAACATTCAGTACTTC. The rearrangement uses TRBV2 and TRBJ2-4, with D uncertain. CDR1 is SNHLY and CDR2 is FYNNEI in the germline V gene. The CDR3 sequence is 13 residues long. V lost 3 bases to trimming and J lost 3 bases, with 6 bases between them.

This clonotype was picked up one time. The rearrangement uses TRBV5-4 and TRBJ2-3; D gene ambiguous. The CDR3 has 15 residues. Trimming took off 3 bases at V and 2 bases at J, with 13 bases between the two ends. Germline V CDR1 and CDR2: SGHNT, YYREEE (reference sequence). The CDR3 protein is CASSSSLPVTDTQYF. The CDR3 bases are TGTGCCAGCAGCTCGAGCCTCCCAGTCACAGATACGCAGTATTTT.

CDR3 in amino acids: CATSDPSGTAGANVLTF. The CDR3 coding sequence is TGTGCCACCAGTGATCCCTCCGGGACCGCTGGGGCCAACGTCCTGACTTTC. This chain joins TRBV24-1 and TRBJ2-6; either TRBD1 or TRBD2 may supply D (5 bases each). V was pared by 3 bases and J by 2 bases, with 13 bases between. Germline CDR1 is KGHDR and CDR2 is SFDVKD. The CDR3 extends over 17 amino acids.

The rearrangement links TRBV20-1 to TRBJ2-3; TRBD2 matches at 11 bases. The CDR3 has 15 residues. CDR1 and CDR2 from the germline V gene are DFQATT and SNEGSKA (reference sequence). Unmatched junction bases numbered 8, after V lost 5 bases and J lost 4 bases. This chain's CDR3 is CSAFPLAGGADTQYF. The CDR3 nucleotides are TGCAGTGCTTTCCCTCTAGCGGGAGGAGCAGATACGCAGTATTTT.

The genes are TRBV6-2 or TRBV6-3 and TRBJ2-1; the match to TRBD2 covers 11 bases. CDR3 length: 15 residues. Germline CDR1 is MNHEY and CDR2 is SVGEGT. With V trimmed by 6 bases and J by 5 bases, 6 bases remained unmatched. The CDR3 DNA sequence: TGTGCCAGCAGAACACCGGGACTAGCGGACAATGAGCAGTTCTTC. Amino acid sequence: CASRTPGLADNEQFF.

This clonotype was recorded a few times. The V gene is TRBV20-1, the J gene TRBJ2-7; no clear D gene. Trimming removed 5 bases at V and 0 bases at J, with 17 bases between. Germline V CDR1 and CDR2: DFQATT, SNEGSKA (reference sequence). The CDR3 is 15 amino acids. The CDR3 here is CSAGSRAPSSYEQYF. As DNA, the CDR3 is TGCAGTGCTGGGTCCCGGGCCCCCAGCTCCTACGAGCAGTACTTC.

The chain recombines TRBV28 with TRBJ2-3; the D is unclear. Germline V CDR1 and CDR2: MDHEN, SYDVKM. The CDR3 contains 14 residues. Deletions cut 3 bases from V and 4 bases from J, with 11 bases between. CDR3 in amino acids: CASSFDPVADTQYF. CDR3 sequence (DNA): TGTGCCAGCAGTTTTGACCCAGTCGCAGATACGCAGTATTTT.

This chain connects TRBV2 to TRBJ2-7, with D perhaps being TRBD1 or TRBD2 (5 bases each). Germline CDR1 SNHLY, CDR2 FYNNEI. CDR3 length: 14 residues. Trimming took off 4 bases at V and 0 bases at J, with 10 bases between the two ends. CDR3 DNA: TGTGCCAGCAGTGCCGGGACGGCCTCCTACGAGCAGTACTTC. This codes for CASSAGTASYEQYF.

This clonotype was detected once. The CDR3 sequence: CAAPARAGANVLTF. Written as DNA, the CDR3 is TGTGCCGCCCCCGCAAGGGCTGGGGCCAACGTCCTGACTTTC. The chain has TRBV30 and TRBJ2-6, with no clear D. CDR1 GTSNPN and CDR2 SVGIG come from the germline V gene (reference sequence). V lost 8 bases to trimming and J lost 2 bases, with 13 bases between them. This CDR3 comprises 14 residues.

This clonotype appeared a single time. V is TRBV20-1 and J is TRBJ2-1; 14 bases are shared with TRBD2. V lost 4 bases, J lost 0 bases, and 5 bases stayed unmatched. The CDR3 spans 17 residues. Germline V lookup: CDR1 DFQATT, CDR2 SNEGSKA (reference sequence). CDR3 protein: CSAIRTSGRTSYNEQFF. DNA of the CDR3: TGCAGTGCTATTCGGACTAGCGGGAGGACCTCCTACAATGAGCAGTTCTTC.